The next 21 T cell receptor beta chains were all read from a single sample in a study of post-analysis software for immune sequencing data. Study-level points and caveats: Higher frequency in patients than in controls was seen for roughly five TRBV segments, with TRBV5-6, TRBV5-1 and TRBV20-1 among them.

Antigens of these TCRs are unknown. TCR beta cDNA libraries included unique molecular identifiers. TCRdb processed the PCR reads anew with MiXCR; each CDR3 protein has one entry. The sample lists some 500,000 distinct CDR3 sequences; around 40% were seen once. Sequences were obtained from blood. The receptor set was obtained from a girl under 18 with multiple sclerosis.

J is TRBJ2-7 and V is TRBV2; 8 positions agree with TRBD1. The germline V gene has CDR1 SNHLY and CDR2 FYNNEI. The CDR3 runs 15 residues. V shed 5 bases and J 0 bases; nucleotides not matched to a gene: 6. The CDR3 DNA reads TGTGCCAGCAGTAGTCGACAGGGGATCTCCTACGAGCAGTACTTC. It is translated as CASSSRQGISYEQYF.

The CDR3 loop is CSTRGWADQYGYTF. The CDR3 DNA reads TGCAGTACCCGGGGCTGGGCAGATCAATATGGCTACACCTTC. The gene calls are TRBV20-1 and TRBJ1-2, with D possibly being TRBD1 (5 bases). This CDR3 has 14 residues. The V end was cut by 8 bases, the J end by 5 bases, with 21 bases between. Germline-derived CDR1 and CDR2 are DFQATT and SNEGSKA (reference sequence).

The CDR3 loop reads CASSSRTGVYGYTF. CDR3 DNA sequence: TGTGCCAGCAGCTCCCGGACAGGGGTCTATGGCTACACCTTC. V gene TRBV11-1 combines with J gene TRBJ1-2; 9 nucleotides align to TRBD1. Per germline, CDR1 SGHAT and CDR2 FQDESV (reference sequence). The CDR3 is 14 amino acids. V dropped 4 bases and J dropped 4; count of bases not matched to a gene: 4.

V and J are TRBV29-1 and TRBJ2-1; 8 nucleotides match TRBD2. CDR1 SQVTM and CDR2 ANQGSEA come from the germline V gene. J lost 8 bases, V lost 3 bases, and 12 bases had no gene match. CDR3 length: 15 residues. Here the CDR3 reads CSVEFSGSSWDEQFF. DNA for the CDR3: TGCAGCGTTGAGTTCAGCGGGAGTTCTTGGGATGAGCAGTTCTTC.

The V and J genes are TRBV6-5 and TRBJ2-5; weak D call: TRBD2 (6 bases). Germline V gene lookup returns CDR1 MNHEY and CDR2 SVGAGI. The CDR3 has 14 amino acids. Trimming removed 0 bases from V and 5 bases from J, with 10 bases in between. The CDR3 spells CASSYSTREETQYF. CDR3 nucleotides: TGTGCCAGCAGTTACTCGACTAGGGAGGAGACCCAGTACTTC.

Written as DNA, the CDR3 is TGTGCCATCAGTGATGGACCGCAGGACTCCTACGAGCAGTACTTC. This sequence encodes CAISDGPQDSYEQYF. V and J are TRBV10-3 and TRBJ2-7; D gene ambiguous. The CDR3 length is 15 residues. Germline V CDR1 and CDR2: ENHRY, SYGVKD. V lost 3 bases, J lost 0 bases, and 12 bases lay in between.

This clonotype has more than one count but fewer than ten. The chain is built from TRBV28 and TRBJ2-6; D is uncertain. Between the trimmed V and J ends, which lost 3 bases and 2 bases, there was a span of 8 bases. Looked up from germline, CDR1 is MDHEN and CDR2 is SYDVKM. CDR3 length: 15 residues. The CDR3 here is CASSFSGTGANVLTF. The CDR3 DNA follows: TGTGCCAGCAGTTTTAGTGGGACTGGGGCCAACGTCCTGACTTTC. The variable domain in full, with the rest retrieved from reference TRBV28 and TRBJ2-6, is DVKVTQSSRYLVKRTGEKVFLECVQDMDHENMFWYRQDPGLGLRLIYFSYDVKMKEKGDIPEGYSVSREKKERFSLILESASTNQTSMYLCASSFSGTGANVLTFGAGSRLTVL.

This clonotype was seen only a few times. V is TRBV10-3 and J is TRBJ1-2; a possible D gene is TRBD1 (5 bases). V lost 3 bases and J 4 bases, leaving 12 bases between the germline ends. This CDR3 comprises 14 residues. CDR1 and CDR2 from the germline V gene are ENHRY and SYGVKD. This CDR3 is CAISEAEGPYGYTF. DNA of the CDR3: TGTGCCATCAGTGAAGCGGAGGGGCCCTATGGCTACACCTTC.

The rearrangement joins TRBV7-3 to TRBJ2-1, with 7 bases lining up with TRBD1. The J segment lost 6 bases and the V segment lost 5 bases, leaving 7 bases of the junction unmatched. This CDR3 contains 14 residues. The germline CDR1 and CDR2 sequences are SGHTA and FQGTGA. This chain's CDR3 is CASSKDRIGNEQFF. CDR3 coding DNA: TGTGCCAGCAGCAAGGACAGGATCGGCAATGAGCAGTTCTTC. The entire variable domain, with the rest obtained from reference TRBV7-3 and TRBJ2-1, is as follows: GAGVSQTPSNKVTEKGKYVELRCDPISGHTALYWYRQSLGQGPEFLIYFQGTGAADDSGLPNDRFFAVRPEGSVSTLKIQRTERGDSAVYLCASSKDRIGNEQFFGPGTRLTVL.

The V gene is TRBV5-1, the J gene TRBJ1-2, with D maybe TRBD1 (5 bases). Deletions cut 0 bases from V and 1 base from J, with 7 bases between. There are 14 residues in the CDR3. Germline V gene lookup returns CDR1 SGHRS and CDR2 YFSETQ. Here the CDR3 DNA reads TGCGCCAGCAGCTTGGGACAGCTTAACTATGGCTACACCTTC. This encodes CASSLGQLNYGYTF.

As for this clonotype: This may stem from a read error, because a much larger clone lies one nucleotide away. The V and J genes are TRBV5-1 and TRBJ2-7, with D possibly TRBD1 on 5 matching bases. CDR3 length: 15 residues. The germline V and J ends were trimmed by 4 bases and 0 bases, with 14 bases remaining between them. The germline V gene has CDR1 SGHRS and CDR2 YFSETQ. CDR3 sequence reads: CASSRETASSYEQYF. The CDR3 DNA reads TGCGCCAGCAGCCGCGAGACAGCGAGCTCCTACGAGCAGTACTTC.

V usage is TRBV27 and J usage is TRBJ2-1; D is uncertain. The CDR3 runs to 16 residues. From germline, CDR1 is MNHEY and CDR2 SMNVEV (reference sequence). Trimming cost V 4 bases and J 7 bases, with 20 bases left between them. The DNA for the CDR3 is TGTGCCAGCAGTTCCCCGGCCAGCCTTCTACGGAATGAGCAGTTCTTC. Translating gives CASSSPASLLRNEQFF.

There are a few counts of this clonotype. The chain recombines TRBV12-3 or TRBV12-4 with TRBJ2-7; 11 bases match TRBD2. Germline trimming cut 6 bases from V and 0 bases from J; bases unmatched to any gene: 7. The CDR3 runs to 16 residues. CDR3 in DNA: TGTGCCAGCAGAGCAACCGGGACTAGCGGCTCCTACGAGCAGTACTTC. This codes for CASRATGTSGSYEQYF.

J is TRBJ2-7 and V is TRBV5-1; 9 positions match TRBD1. Per germline, CDR1 SGHRS and CDR2 YFSETQ. The CDR3 contains 16 residues. Losses at the gene ends were 4 bases for V and 4 bases for J; bases not matched to a gene: 12. The CDR3 reads CASSVTSGTGNYEQYF. The CDR3 bases are TGCGCCAGCAGCGTTACGTCCGGGACAGGGAATTACGAGCAGTACTTC.

This chain joins TRBV6-5 and TRBJ1-3; D is undetermined. Trimming left V 6 bases short and J 0 bases short, with 12 bases between. From germline, CDR1 is MNHEY and CDR2 SVGAGI. CDR3 length: 15 residues. CDR3 sequence reads: CASRKDGSSGNTIYF. Here the CDR3 DNA reads TGTGCCAGCAGAAAGGACGGGAGCTCTGGAAACACCATATATTTT.

The rearrangement joins TRBV3-1 to TRBJ2-6, with D tentatively TRBD1 (6 bases). CDR3 length equals 17 residues. The V end lost 0 bases, the J end lost 0 bases, and 9 bases lay between the germline ends. Germline CDR1 reads LGHDT; CDR2 reads YNNKEL (reference sequence). CDR3 loop: CASSQEKQGSGANVLTF. For the CDR3, the DNA is TGTGCCAGCAGCCAAGAAAAACAGGGCTCTGGGGCCAACGTCCTGACTTTC.

CDR3 sequence: CASSPFDRGISGANVLTF. The CDR3 bases are TGTGCCAGCAGCCCATTTGACAGGGGAATATCTGGGGCCAACGTCCTGACTTTC. V and J are TRBV7-2 and TRBJ2-6; 8 positions agree with TRBD1. The CDR3 covers 18 residues. CDR1 and CDR2 from the germline V gene are SGHTA and FQGNSA. Trimming took 5 bases from V and 1 from J; bases not matched to a gene: 10.

This chain links TRBV28 with TRBJ2-1; 8 nucleotides match TRBD1. The J call could be wrong; TRBJ2-7 is a better fit for the DNA end. From germline, CDR1 is MDHEN and CDR2 SYDVKM. The CDR3 is 15 residues long. For the CDR3, the DNA is TGTGCCAGCAGTTTATTTCGACAGGGGATCTACGAGCAGTACTTC. Amino acids: CASSLFRQGIYEQYF.

V gene TRBV5-1 combines with J gene TRBJ2-7, with 8 bases fitting TRBD2. The J call may be faulty, since TRBJ2-5 better matches the DNA end. The CDR3 is made up of 14 amino acids. Per the germline V gene, CDR1 is SGHRS and CDR2 is YFSETQ. In nucleotides, the CDR3 is TGCGCCAGCAGCTCACGACTAGCGCTAGAGACCCAGTACTTC. Amino acids: CASSSRLALETQYF.

This clonotype has just a few counts. The chain links TRBV21-1 to TRBJ2-7; TRBD1 reflects the table's D call only, with no check against the DNA. TRBV21-1 is a listed pseudogene. The CDR3 is made up of 14 amino acids. This CDR3 reads CASSNCGTLYEQYF. The CDR3 DNA is TGTGCCAGCAGCAACTGCGGGACCCTTTACGAGCAGTACTTC.

This chain links TRBV7-9 with TRBJ2-7; 9 bases agree with TRBD1. V trimming: 0 bases; J trimming: 6 bases; junction bases outside the gene matches: 3. The CDR3 sequence is 14 residues long. Germline loops: CDR1 SEHNR, CDR2 FQNEAQ (reference sequence). CDR3 coding DNA: TGTGCCAGCAGCTTAGCGTTGGGACAGGGCGAGCAGTACTTC. Its protein is CASSLALGQGEQYF. The variable domain in full, completed from reference TRBV7-9 and TRBJ2-7, reads DTGVSQNPRHKITKRGQNVTFRCDPISEHNRLYWYRQTLGQGPEFLTYFQNEAQLEKSRLLSDRFSAERPKGSFSTLEIQRTEQGDSAMYLCASSLALGQGEQYFGPGTRLTVT.